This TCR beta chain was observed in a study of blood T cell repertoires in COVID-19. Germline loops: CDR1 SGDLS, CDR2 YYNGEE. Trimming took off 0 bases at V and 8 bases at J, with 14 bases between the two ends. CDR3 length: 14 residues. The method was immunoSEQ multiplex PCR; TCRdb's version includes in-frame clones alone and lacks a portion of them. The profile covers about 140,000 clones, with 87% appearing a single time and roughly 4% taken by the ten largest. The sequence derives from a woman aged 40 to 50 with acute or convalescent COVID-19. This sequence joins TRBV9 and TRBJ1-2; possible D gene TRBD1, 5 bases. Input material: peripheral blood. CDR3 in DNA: TGTGCCAGCAGCGTAGGTTCGGGGGTGGGAGGCTACACCTTC. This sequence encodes CASSVGSGVGGYTF.